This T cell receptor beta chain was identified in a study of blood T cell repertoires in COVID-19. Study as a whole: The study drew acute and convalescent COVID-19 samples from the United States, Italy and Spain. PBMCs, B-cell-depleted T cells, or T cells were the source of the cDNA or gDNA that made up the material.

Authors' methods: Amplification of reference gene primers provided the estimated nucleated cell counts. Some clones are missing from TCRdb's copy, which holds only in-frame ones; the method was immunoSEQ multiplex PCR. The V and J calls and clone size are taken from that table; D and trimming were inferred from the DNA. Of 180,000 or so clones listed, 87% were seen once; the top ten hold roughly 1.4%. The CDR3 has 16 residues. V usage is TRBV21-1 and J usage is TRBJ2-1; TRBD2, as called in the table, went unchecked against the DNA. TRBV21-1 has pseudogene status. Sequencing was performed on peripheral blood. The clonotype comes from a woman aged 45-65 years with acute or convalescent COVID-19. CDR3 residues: CASRVGLAGGDNEQFF. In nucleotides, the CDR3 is TGTGCCAGCAGGGTGGGTTTAGCGGGGGGAGACAATGAGCAGTTCTTC.